This entry describes one T cell receptor (beta chain). This CDR3 is 16 amino acids long. Trimming pared 2 bases from V and 3 bases from J, leaving 16 bases between. Germline V gives CDR1 SEHNR, CDR2 FQNEAQ (reference sequence). This sample was taken from a study of blood T cell repertoires in COVID-19. Study overall: Material from acute and convalescent COVID-19 was sourced from the United States, Italy and Spain.

Clones were read by immunoSEQ multiplex PCR, and TCRdb kept only the in-frame ones, dropping some. The sample contains 250,000 to 300,000 clones, approximately 83% of which appear only once. The rearrangement links TRBV7-9 to TRBJ1-1; D gene ambiguous. The sample consisted of peripheral blood. The sequence was collected from a woman aged 70 to 79 with acute or convalescent COVID-19. The CDR3 region is CASSLRGLGLDTEAFF. CDR3 nucleotide sequence: TGTGCCAGCAGCTTACGGGGTTTGGGTTTGGACACTGAAGCTTTCTTT.